These 10 T cell receptor beta chains share one sample of origin, sequenced in a study of T cell responses to AZD1222 COVID-19 vaccine. The method was immunoSEQ multiplex PCR; TCRdb's version includes in-frame clones alone and lacks a portion of them. The sample consists of about 120,000 clones, about 90% of them appearing once. The specimen was peripheral blood, collected on day 0 of AZD1222 vaccination. The receptors were sampled from an adult in good health.

J is TRBJ2-7 and V is TRBV9, with D possibly called TRBD1 or TRBD2 (5 bases each). Germline lookup yields CDR1 SGDLS and CDR2 YYNGEE. Trimming stripped 2 bases from V and 3 bases from J, with 15 bases between. There are 15 residues in the CDR3. Here the CDR3 reads CASSVAPGPYYEQYF. CDR3 bases: TGTGCCAGCAGCGTGGCACCGGGACCCTACTACGAGCAGTACTTC. Based on the CDR3 plus reference TRBV9 and TRBJ2-7, the full variable domain is DSGVTQTPKHLITATGQRVTLRCSPRSGDLSVYWYQQSLDQGLQFLIQYYNGEERAKGNILERFSAQQFPDLHSELNLSSLELGDSALYFCASSVAPGPYYEQYFGPGTRLTVT.

This clone was seen just once. V and J are TRBV6-5 and TRBJ1-5, with D possibly matching TRBD1 (6 bases). Germline CDR1 is MNHEY and CDR2 is SVGAGI. The CDR3 has 13 residues. V lost 6 bases, J lost 6 bases, and 12 bases lay in between. The CDR3: CASSDRSSQPQHF. The CDR3 DNA reads TGTGCCAGCAGCGACAGGTCTAGTCAGCCCCAGCATTTT.

The gene calls are TRBV9 and TRBJ2-1; TRBD1 might be the D (6 bases). Germline values: CDR1 SGDLS, CDR2 YYNGEE. CDR3 size: 13 residues. Trimming pared 3 bases from V and 5 bases from J, leaving 9 bases between. Written as DNA, the CDR3 is TGTGCCAGCAGCGCGGACAGAAACAATGAGCAGTTCTTC. This codes for CASSADRNNEQFF.

The chain combines TRBV7-6 with TRBJ1-2; possibly TRBD1 for D (6 bases). With 3 bases removed from V and 5 bases from J, the gap between germline ends came to 13 bases. CDR3 length: 14 amino acids. CDR1 is SGHVS and CDR2 is FNYEAQ in the germline V gene. The DNA of the CDR3 is TGTGCCAGCAGCTTCAGGACAGCCCCATATGGCTACACCTTC. This codes for CASSFRTAPYGYTF.

This chain connects TRBV5-6 to TRBJ1-3, with D uncertain. CDR3 length: 16 amino acids. CDR1 and CDR2 (germline): SGHDT, YYEEEE. V gave up 3 bases and J gave up 4 bases, with 17 bases separating them. The CDR3 sequence: CASSYYSVSVGNTIYF. Written as DNA, the CDR3 is TGTGCCAGCAGCTACTACAGTGTCTCGGTCGGAAACACCATATATTTT.

This clone was seen a single time. The chain combines TRBV28 with TRBJ2-7; TRBD1 agrees at 7 bases. This CDR3 is 17 amino acids long. Trimming cost V 6 bases and J 0 bases; bases outside gene matches: 14. Germline CDR1 and CDR2: MDHEN and SYDVKM. The CDR3 coding sequence is TGTGCCAGCAGCCCCGCTCTTGGGCGACAGGGCTCCTACGAGCAGTACTTC. It yields the protein CASSPALGRQGSYEQYF.

The sample holds one count of this clone. The V and J genes are TRBV6-5 and TRBJ2-7; D not certain. Germline values: CDR1 MNHEY, CDR2 SVGAGI. CDR3 length: 13 amino acids. Trimming cost V 7 bases and J 6 bases, with 16 bases left between them. CDR3 sequence reads: CASTHGSGREQYF. The CDR3 bases are TGTGCCAGCACCCACGGCTCGGGTCGCGAGCAGTACTTC.

The genes are TRBV3-1 (or the pseudogene TRBV3-2) and TRBJ1-5, with 7 positions matching TRBD1. CDR3 length: 15 residues. The V segment lost 1 base and the J segment 4 bases; nucleotides outside the gene matches: 4. CDR1 LGHDT and CDR2 YNNKEL come from the germline V gene (reference sequence). CDR3 region: CASSQAGTDNQPQHF. The CDR3 coding sequence is TGTGCCAGCAGCCAAGCCGGGACAGATAATCAGCCCCAGCATTTT.

The J gene is TRBJ1-1, the V gene TRBV9, with D uncertain. Trimming stripped 1 base from V and 1 base from J, with 8 bases between. Germline V CDR1 and CDR2: SGDLS, YYNGEE. The CDR3 contains 14 residues. CDR3 DNA: TGTGCCAGCAGCGTACGAGACGGGAACACTGAAGCTTTCTTT. Amino acid sequence: CASSVRDGNTEAFF.

The genes are TRBV7-2 and TRBJ2-2, with 9 bases lining up with TRBD1. The junction had 9 bases not matched to a gene; V was cut back by 7 bases and J by 6 bases. The CDR3 runs 15 residues. CDR1 and CDR2 from the germline V gene are SGHTA and FQGNSA. CDR3 bases: TGTGCCAGCAACACACAGGGGGCAGGGTCCGGGGAGCTGTTTTTT. Translated, it gives CASNTQGAGSGELFF.